The 18 T cell receptor beta chains reported below all come from one sample, sequenced in a study of response to subunit inactivated influenza vaccine. TCRdb independently ran MiXCR on the RT-PCR reads; one entry per CDR3 protein. This table has around 650,000 distinct CDR3 sequences, around a sixth appearing once. Here the sequenced sample was PBMCs from blood, taken approximately 13 days after vaccination. These receptors were collected from a man between 45 and 60 years old who received an inactivated influenza vaccine.

J is TRBJ1-4 and V is TRBV12-3 or TRBV12-4; 7 bases line up with TRBD1. The V and J ends lost 4 bases and 5 bases, in that order; junction bases with no gene match: 7. The CDR3 extends over 15 amino acids. The CDR3 coding sequence is TGTGCCAGCAGTTCCGGGGACAGACCAAATGAAAAACTGTTTTTT. Residues: CASSSGDRPNEKLFF.

This clonotype was detected only once. The junction departs from the called germline gene at one end, perhaps through a read error. V and J are TRBV3-1 and TRBJ2-5; 7 nucleotides match TRBD1. Per germline, CDR1 LGHDT and CDR2 YNNKEL (reference sequence). The CDR3 extends over 15 amino acids. CDR3 DNA: TGTGCCACCAGCAAGAACAGGGGTTACCAAGAGACCCAGTACTTC. This translates into CATSKNRGYQETQYF.

J is TRBJ2-7 and V is TRBV20-1, with TRBD2 identical over 8 bases. With V trimmed by 6 bases and J by 1 base, 8 bases remained unmatched. The germline CDR1 and CDR2 sequences are DFQATT and SNEGSKA (reference sequence). This CDR3 is built from 14 residues. The CDR3 loop reads CSAKSSGYSYEQYF. The CDR3 bases are TGCAGTGCCAAATCTAGCGGGTATTCCTACGAGCAGTACTTC.

This clonotype was observed a few times. V usage is TRBV4-1 and J usage is TRBJ2-5; D is possibly TRBD2 (6 bases). This CDR3 is 15 amino acids long. The germline gives CDR1 MGHRA, CDR2 YSYEKL. Trimming removed 3 bases at V and 9 bases at J, with 20 bases between. The CDR3 nucleotides are TGCGCCAGCAGCCATATGGCGGGGTCGGGTCGGGCCCAGTACTTC. Translated: CASSHMAGSGRAQYF.

This clonotype has only a few counts. The rearrangement uses TRBV20-1 and TRBJ2-7; 11 nucleotides agree with TRBD2. J gave up 3 bases and V 2 bases, and 3 bases lay outside the gene matches. This CDR3 contains 14 residues. Germline loops: CDR1 DFQATT, CDR2 SNEGSKA (reference sequence). For the CDR3, the DNA is TGCAGTGCTAGACCACTAGCGGGGGTCTACGAGCAGTACTTC. Amino acid sequence: CSARPLAGVYEQYF.

In DNA, the CDR3 is TGTGCCAGCAGCGTCGGACAGGGAGACACAGATACGCAGTATTTT. This gives the protein CASSVGQGDTDTQYF. The V and J genes are TRBV7-8 and TRBJ2-3; 8 nucleotides match TRBD1. This CDR3 region has 15 residues. CDR1 and CDR2 (germline): SGHVS, FQNEAQ. The trim removed 5 bases at V and 2 bases at J, leaving 6 bases unmatched.

This clonotype has more than one count but fewer than ten. The gene calls are TRBV20-1 and TRBJ2-4; TRBD2 aligns across 14 bases. Germline V gene lookup returns CDR1 DFQATT and CDR2 SNEGSKA (reference sequence). The length of the CDR3 is 15 residues. V gave up 1 base and J gave up 10 bases; unmatched junction bases: 6. CDR3 nucleotides: TGCAGTGCTAGAGGGGGACTAGCGGGAGCCACAATTCAGTACTTC. The encoded protein is CSARGGLAGATIQYF.

This clonotype has more than one count but fewer than ten. The CDR3 DNA reads as TGCGCCAGCAGCCAAGATGTCTGGAGGGAGCAGTACTTC. This sequence encodes CASSQDVWREQYF. The V gene is TRBV4-3, the J gene TRBJ2-7; the D gene is possibly TRBD2 (5 bases). V lost 0 bases, J lost 7 bases, and 10 bases lay in between. From germline, CDR1 is LGHNA and CDR2 YSLEER. The CDR3 runs 13 residues.

The chain employs TRBV5-1 and TRBJ2-1; D gene ambiguous. Trimming shortened V by 5 bases and J by 2 bases, and 8 bases separated the two germline ends. Germline V gene lookup returns CDR1 SGHRS and CDR2 YFSETQ. The CDR3 consists of 13 residues. The CDR3 DNA follows: TGCGCCAGCAGGGATGCGACCTACAATGAGCAGTTCTTC. Amino acid sequence: CASRDATYNEQFF.

This clonotype appeared a few times. The chain combines TRBV20-1 with TRBJ2-7, with D tentatively TRBD1 (5 bases). V was trimmed by 1 base and J by 3 bases, leaving 13 bases between them. The V gene's germline CDR1 is DFQATT and CDR2 SNEGSKA (reference sequence). The CDR3 contains 14 residues. The CDR3 bases are TGCAGTGCTAGAGGTCGGCAGGGTGGCTACGAGCAGTACTTC. Translation: CSARGRQGGYEQYF.

This clonotype was detected only a few times. The chain combines TRBV9 with TRBJ1-5; D unclear. The V end lost 4 bases, the J end lost 0 bases, and 17 bases lay between the germline ends. The CDR3 contains 17 residues. Germline CDR1 and CDR2: SGDLS and YYNGEE. CDR3 loop: CASSRNPHTDSNQPQHF. The CDR3 DNA reads as TGTGCCAGCAGCCGCAACCCCCACACTGATAGCAATCAGCCCCAGCATTTT. Filled out from reference TRBV9 and TRBJ1-5, the complete variable domain reads DSGVTQTPKHLITATGQRVTLRCSPRSGDLSVYWYQQSLDQGLQFLIQYYNGEERAKGNILERFSAQQFPDLHSELNLSSLELGDSALYFCASSRNPHTDSNQPQHFGDGTRLSIL.

This clonotype was seen more than once but under ten times. This sequence joins TRBV5-1 and TRBJ1-1, with D perhaps matching TRBD1 (5 bases). The ends were cut back, 1 base at V and 6 bases at J, with 19 bases in the middle. There are 16 residues in the CDR3. Looked up from germline, CDR1 is SGHRS and CDR2 is YFSETQ. CDR3 DNA: TGCGCCAGCAGCTTGAAAAGGACACGGTCAGGCCCTGAAGCTTTCTTT. Protein product: CASSLKRTRSGPEAFF.

This clonotype appeared a few times. The chain links TRBV5-1 to TRBJ2-7; TRBD1 might be the D (5 bases). The CDR3 is 16 amino acids. Germline-derived CDR1 and CDR2 are SGHRS and YFSETQ. Between the trimmed V and J ends, which lost 0 bases and 0 bases, there was a span of 13 bases. CDR3 in DNA: TGCGCCAGCAGCTTGGGGGGTGTCGACAGCTCCTACGAGCAGTACTTC. Amino acid sequence: CASSLGGVDSSYEQYF.

This clonotype was counted many times. The gene calls are TRBV12-3 or TRBV12-4 and TRBJ2-7; the D is unclear. This CDR3 comprises 13 residues. Trimming took 5 bases from V and 5 from J, leaving 13 bases between them. The CDR3 DNA reads TGTGCCAGCAGTCAACTATATTTAGACGAGCAGTACTTC. Protein sequence: CASSQLYLDEQYF.

The sample holds many counts of this clonotype. The rearrangement uses TRBV5-1 and TRBJ2-1; 9 positions match TRBD2. Looked up from germline, CDR1 is SGHRS and CDR2 is YFSETQ. V trimming: 0 bases; J trimming: 14 bases; junction bases outside the gene matches: 6. This CDR3 comprises 13 residues. The CDR3: CASSLDPRGGEFF. CDR3 DNA: TGCGCCAGCAGCTTGGATCCGCGGGGGGGCGAGTTCTTC.

The chain combines TRBV28 with TRBJ2-7; 9 bases align to TRBD2. Germline CDR1 MDHEN, CDR2 SYDVKM. The CDR3 loop spans 14 amino acids. With 5 bases clipped from V and 4 bases from J, the junction kept 6 bases outside the gene matches. The CDR3 bases are TGTGCCAGCAGTGCGAGCGGGAGGTTTTACGAGCAGTACTTC. Translation: CASSASGRFYEQYF.

The chain is built from TRBV12-3 or TRBV12-4 and TRBJ2-6; D is perhaps TRBD1 or TRBD2 (6 bases each). There are 17 residues in the CDR3. Trimming cost V 11 bases and J 2 bases, with 22 bases left between them. The CDR3 DNA follows: TGTGCCGGGGGGTTTGGGGGCGCCCTCCCTGGGGCCAACGTCCTGACTTTC. It encodes CAGGFGGALPGANVLTF.

This clonotype was seen many times. The V gene is TRBV4-3, the J gene TRBJ1-4, with 7 nucleotides matching TRBD1. V was pared by 3 bases and J by 4 bases, with 5 bases of the junction left unmatched. The CDR3 loop spans 15 amino acids. CDR1 and CDR2 (germline): LGHNA, YSLEER. CDR3 sequence (DNA): TGCGCCAGCAGCCAGTCGACAGGGAGTAATGAAAAACTGTTTTTT. It is translated as CASSQSTGSNEKLFF.